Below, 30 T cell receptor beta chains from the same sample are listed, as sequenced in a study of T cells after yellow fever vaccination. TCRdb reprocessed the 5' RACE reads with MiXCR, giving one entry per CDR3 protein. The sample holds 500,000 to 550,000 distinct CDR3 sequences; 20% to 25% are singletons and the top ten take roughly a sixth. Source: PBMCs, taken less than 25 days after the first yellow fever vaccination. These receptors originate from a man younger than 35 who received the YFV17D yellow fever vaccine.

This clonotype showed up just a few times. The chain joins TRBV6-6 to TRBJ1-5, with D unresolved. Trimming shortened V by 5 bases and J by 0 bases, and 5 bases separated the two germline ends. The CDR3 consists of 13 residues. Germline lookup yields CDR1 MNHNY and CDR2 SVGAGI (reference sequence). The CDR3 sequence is CASSTNSNQPQHF. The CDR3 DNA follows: TGTGCCAGCAGTACTAATAGCAATCAGCCCCAGCATTTT.

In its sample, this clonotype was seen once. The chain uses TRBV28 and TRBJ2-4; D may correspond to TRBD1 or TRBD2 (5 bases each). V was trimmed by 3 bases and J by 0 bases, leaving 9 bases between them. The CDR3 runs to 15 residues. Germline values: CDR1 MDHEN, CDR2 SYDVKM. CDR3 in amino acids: CASSFGTEAKNIQYF. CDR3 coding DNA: TGTGCCAGCAGTTTCGGGACGGAAGCCAAAAACATTCAGTACTTC.

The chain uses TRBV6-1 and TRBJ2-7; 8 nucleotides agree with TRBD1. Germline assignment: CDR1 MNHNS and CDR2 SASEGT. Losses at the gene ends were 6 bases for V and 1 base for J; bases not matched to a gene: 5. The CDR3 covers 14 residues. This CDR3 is CASSPRQGSYEQYV. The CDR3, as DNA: TGTGCCAGCAGCCCCAGACAGGGGTCCTACGAGCAGTACGTC.

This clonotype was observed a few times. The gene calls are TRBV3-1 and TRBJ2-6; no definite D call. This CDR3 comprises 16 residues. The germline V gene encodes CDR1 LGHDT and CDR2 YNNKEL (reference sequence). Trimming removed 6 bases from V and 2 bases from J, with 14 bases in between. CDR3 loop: CASSPYIAPGANVLTF. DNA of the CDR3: TGTGCCAGCAGTCCATACATAGCCCCTGGGGCCAACGTCCTGACTTTC. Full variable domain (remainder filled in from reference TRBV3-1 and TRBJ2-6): DTAVSQTPKYLVTQMGNDKSIKCEQNLGHDTMYWYKQDSKKFLKIMFSYNNKELIINETVPNRFSPKSPDKAHLNLHINSLELGDSAVYFCASSPYIAPGANVLTFGAGSRLTVL.

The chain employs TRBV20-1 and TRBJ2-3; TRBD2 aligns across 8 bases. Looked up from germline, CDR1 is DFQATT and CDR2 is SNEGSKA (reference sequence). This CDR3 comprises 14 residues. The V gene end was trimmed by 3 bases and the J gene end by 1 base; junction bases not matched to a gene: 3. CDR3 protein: CSASGGAGTDTQYF. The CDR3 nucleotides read TGCAGTGCTAGCGGGGGGGCGGGCACAGATACGCAGTATTTT.

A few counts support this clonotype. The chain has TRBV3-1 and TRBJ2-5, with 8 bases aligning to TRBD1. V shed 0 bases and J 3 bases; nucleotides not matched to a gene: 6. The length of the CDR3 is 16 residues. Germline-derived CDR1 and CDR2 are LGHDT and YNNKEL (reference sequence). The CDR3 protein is CASSQDPAGQEETQYF. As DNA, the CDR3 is TGTGCCAGCAGCCAAGATCCTGCGGGACAGGAAGAGACCCAGTACTTC.

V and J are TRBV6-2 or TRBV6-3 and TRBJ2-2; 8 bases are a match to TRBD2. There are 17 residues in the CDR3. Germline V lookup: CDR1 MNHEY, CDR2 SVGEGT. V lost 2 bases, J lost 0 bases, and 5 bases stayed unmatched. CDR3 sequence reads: CASSYEPGGANTGELFF. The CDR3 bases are TGTGCCAGCAGTTACGAACCCGGGGGGGCGAACACCGGGGAGCTGTTTTTT.

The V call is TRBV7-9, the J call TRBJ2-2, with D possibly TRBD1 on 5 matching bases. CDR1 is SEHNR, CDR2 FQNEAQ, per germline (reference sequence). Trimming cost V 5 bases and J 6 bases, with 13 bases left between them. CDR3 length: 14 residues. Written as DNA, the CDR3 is TGTGCCAGCAGCGGTATCAACAGGCCCGGGGAGCTGTTTTTT. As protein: CASSGINRPGELFF.

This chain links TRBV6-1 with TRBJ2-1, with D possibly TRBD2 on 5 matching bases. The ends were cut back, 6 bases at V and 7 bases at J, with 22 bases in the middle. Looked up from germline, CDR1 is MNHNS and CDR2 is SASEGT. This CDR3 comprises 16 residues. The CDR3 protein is CASSDGLSLAGNEQFF. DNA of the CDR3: TGTGCCAGCAGCGACGGTCTCTCCCTGGCGGGTAATGAGCAGTTCTTC.

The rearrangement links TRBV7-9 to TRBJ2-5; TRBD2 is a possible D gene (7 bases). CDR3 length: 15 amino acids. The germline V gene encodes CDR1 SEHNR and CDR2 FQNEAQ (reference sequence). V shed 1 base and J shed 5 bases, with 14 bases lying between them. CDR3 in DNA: TGTGCCAGCAGCTTAGTTCCGGGGGGCCCGGAGACCCAGTACTTC. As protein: CASSLVPGGPETQYF.

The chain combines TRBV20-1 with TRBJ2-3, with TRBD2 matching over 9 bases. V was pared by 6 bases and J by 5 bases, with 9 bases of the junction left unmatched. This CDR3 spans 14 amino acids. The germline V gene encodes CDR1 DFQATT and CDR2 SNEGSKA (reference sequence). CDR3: CSAPIAGAKDTQYF. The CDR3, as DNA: TGCAGTGCCCCTATAGCGGGGGCGAAAGATACGCAGTATTTT.

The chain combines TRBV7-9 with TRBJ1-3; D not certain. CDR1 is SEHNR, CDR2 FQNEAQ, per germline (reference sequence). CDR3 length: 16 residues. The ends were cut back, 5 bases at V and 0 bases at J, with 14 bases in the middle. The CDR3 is CASSPVGFASGNTIYF. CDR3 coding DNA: TGTGCCAGCAGCCCGGTCGGCTTTGCCTCTGGAAACACCATATATTTT.

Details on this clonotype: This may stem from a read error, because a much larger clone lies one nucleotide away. This chain's CDR3 is CASRTGSNVLTF. The CDR3 coding sequence is TGTGCCAGCAGGACGGGGTCCAACGTCCTGACTTTC. The rearrangement joins TRBV6-5 to TRBJ2-6; D is perhaps TRBD2 (5 bases). Trimming removed 6 bases from V and 8 bases from J, with 8 bases in between. The CDR3 covers 12 residues. Per germline, CDR1 MNHEY and CDR2 SVGAGI.

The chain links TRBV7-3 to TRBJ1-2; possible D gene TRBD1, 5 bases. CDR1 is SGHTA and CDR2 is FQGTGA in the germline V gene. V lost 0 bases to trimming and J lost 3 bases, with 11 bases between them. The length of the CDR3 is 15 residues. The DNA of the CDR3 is TGTGCCAGCAGCTTAACCCCGGGGGGTGACTATGGCTACACCTTC. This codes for CASSLTPGGDYGYTF.

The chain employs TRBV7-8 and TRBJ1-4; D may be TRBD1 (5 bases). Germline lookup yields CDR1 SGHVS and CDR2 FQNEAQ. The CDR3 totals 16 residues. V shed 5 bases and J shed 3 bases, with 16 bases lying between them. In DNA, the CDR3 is TGTGCCAGCAGCCCGACGGTAGGGGCTGCTAATGAAAAACTGTTTTTT. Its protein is CASSPTVGAANEKLFF.

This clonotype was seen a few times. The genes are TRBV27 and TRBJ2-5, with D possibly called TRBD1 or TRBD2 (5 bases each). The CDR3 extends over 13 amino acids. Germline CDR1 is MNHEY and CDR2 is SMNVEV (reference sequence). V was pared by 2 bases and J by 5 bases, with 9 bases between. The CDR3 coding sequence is TGTGCCAGCAGTTTAGGGGGATGGGAGACCCAGTACTTC. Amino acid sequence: CASSLGGWETQYF.

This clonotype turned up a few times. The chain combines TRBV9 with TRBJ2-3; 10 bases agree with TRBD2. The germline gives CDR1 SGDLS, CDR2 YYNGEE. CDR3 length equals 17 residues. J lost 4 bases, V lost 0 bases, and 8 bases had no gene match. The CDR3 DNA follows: TGTGCCAGCAGCGTAGGAGGGACTAGCGCACGCTCAGATACGCAGTATTTT. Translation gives CASSVGGTSARSDTQYF.

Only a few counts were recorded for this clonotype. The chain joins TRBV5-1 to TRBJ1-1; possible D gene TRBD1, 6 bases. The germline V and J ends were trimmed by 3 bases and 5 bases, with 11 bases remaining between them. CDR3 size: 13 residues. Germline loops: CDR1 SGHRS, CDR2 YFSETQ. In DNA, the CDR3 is TGCGCCAGCAGCTCTGAAGGGGGTACTGAAGCTTTCTTT. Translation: CASSSEGGTEAFF.

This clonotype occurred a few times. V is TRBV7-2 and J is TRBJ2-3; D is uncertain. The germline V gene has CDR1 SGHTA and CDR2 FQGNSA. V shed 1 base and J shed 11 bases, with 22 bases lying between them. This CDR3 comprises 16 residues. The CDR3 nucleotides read TGTGCCAGCAGCTTAGAAGGGCCCACAGTAAAAAGCAGGCAGTATTTT. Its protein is CASSLEGPTVKSRQYF.

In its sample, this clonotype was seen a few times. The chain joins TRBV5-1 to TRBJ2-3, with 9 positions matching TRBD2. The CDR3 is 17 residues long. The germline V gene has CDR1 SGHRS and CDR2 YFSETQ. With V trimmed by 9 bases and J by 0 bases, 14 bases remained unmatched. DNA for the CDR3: TGCGCCACCCACTGGGCTAGCGGGGCATCTAGCACAGATACGCAGTATTTT. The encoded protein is CATHWASGASSTDTQYF.

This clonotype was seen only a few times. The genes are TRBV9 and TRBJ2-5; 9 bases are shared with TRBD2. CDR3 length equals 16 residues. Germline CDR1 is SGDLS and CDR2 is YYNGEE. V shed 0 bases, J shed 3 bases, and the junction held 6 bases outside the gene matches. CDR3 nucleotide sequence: TGTGCCAGCAGCGTAGGGATTAGCGGGGGAAAAGAGACCCAGTACTTC. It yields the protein CASSVGISGGKETQYF.

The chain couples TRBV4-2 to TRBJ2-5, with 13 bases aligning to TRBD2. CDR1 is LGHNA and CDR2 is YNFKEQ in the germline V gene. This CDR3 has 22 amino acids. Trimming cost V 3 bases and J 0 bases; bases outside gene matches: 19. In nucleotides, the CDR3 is TGTGCCAGCAGCCATCTGGGGGACAGCTCACCGGGACTAGCGGGGTACCAAGAGACCCAGTACTTC. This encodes CASSHLGDSSPGLAGYQETQYF.

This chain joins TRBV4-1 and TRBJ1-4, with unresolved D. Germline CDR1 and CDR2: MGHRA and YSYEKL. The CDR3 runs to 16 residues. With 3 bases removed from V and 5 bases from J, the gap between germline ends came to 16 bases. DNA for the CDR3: TGCGCCAGCAGCCAGAACCTCCACAAAGAGAATGAAAAACTGTTTTTT. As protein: CASSQNLHKENEKLFF.

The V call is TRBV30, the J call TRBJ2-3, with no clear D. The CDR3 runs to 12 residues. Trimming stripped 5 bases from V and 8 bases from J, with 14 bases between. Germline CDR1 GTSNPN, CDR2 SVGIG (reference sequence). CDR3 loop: CAWQTYSVTQYF. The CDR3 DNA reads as TGTGCCTGGCAGACCTATTCAGTTACGCAGTATTTT.

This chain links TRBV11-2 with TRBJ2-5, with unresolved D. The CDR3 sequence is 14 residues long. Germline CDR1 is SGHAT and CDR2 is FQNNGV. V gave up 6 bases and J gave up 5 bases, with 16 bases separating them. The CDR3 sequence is CASRSNRHRETQYF. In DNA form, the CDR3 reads TGTGCCAGCAGGTCAAACCGCCATCGTGAGACCCAGTACTTC.

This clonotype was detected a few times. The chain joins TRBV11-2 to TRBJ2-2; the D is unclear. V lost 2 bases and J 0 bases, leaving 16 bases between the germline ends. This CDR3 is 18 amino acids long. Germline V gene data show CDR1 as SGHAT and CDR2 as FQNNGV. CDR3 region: CASSLNRFRAANTGELFF. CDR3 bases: TGTGCCAGCAGCTTAAACAGATTTCGGGCAGCGAACACCGGGGAGCTGTTTTTT.

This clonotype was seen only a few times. CDR3 bases: TGTGCCAGCAGTTTAGGGGGTCAGTCCCAATACGTC. This codes for CASSLGGQSQYV. This sequence joins TRBV12-3 or TRBV12-4 and TRBJ2-7, with D unclear. V gave up 1 base and J gave up 13 bases, with 14 bases separating them. The CDR3 contains 12 residues.

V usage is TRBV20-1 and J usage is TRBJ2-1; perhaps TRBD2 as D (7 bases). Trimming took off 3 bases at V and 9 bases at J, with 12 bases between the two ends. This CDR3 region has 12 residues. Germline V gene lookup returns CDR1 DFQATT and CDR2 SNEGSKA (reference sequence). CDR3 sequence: CSASRGGSEQFF. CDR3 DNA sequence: TGCAGTGCTAGTAGGGGGGGGAGTGAGCAGTTCTTC.

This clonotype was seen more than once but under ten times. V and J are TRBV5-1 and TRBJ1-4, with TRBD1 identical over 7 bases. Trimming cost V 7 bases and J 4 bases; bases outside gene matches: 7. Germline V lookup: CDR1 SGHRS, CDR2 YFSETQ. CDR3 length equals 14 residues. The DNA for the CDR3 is TGCGCCAGCTCTTTACAGGGGCTTAATGAAAAACTGTTTTTT. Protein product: CASSLQGLNEKLFF.

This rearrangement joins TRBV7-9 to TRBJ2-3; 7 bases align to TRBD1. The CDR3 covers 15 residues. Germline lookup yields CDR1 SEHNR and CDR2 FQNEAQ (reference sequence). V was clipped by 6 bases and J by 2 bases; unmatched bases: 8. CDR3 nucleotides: TGTGCCAGCAGAAACCGGGACAGTCCCACAGATACGCAGTATTTT. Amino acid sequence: CASRNRDSPTDTQYF.